Shown below are 7 T cell receptor beta chains from a single sample sequenced in a study of graft-versus-host responses after intestinal transplantation. Produced via immunoSEQ multiplex PCR; TCRdb's table is partial and in-frame only. The sample holds roughly 8,700 clones, around 30% seen once. The authors seeded roughly 200,000 CFSE-labeled responder cells together with roughly 200,000 irradiated stimulator cells tagged with violet dye. The specimen comprised alloreactive CD8+ T cells from a mixed lymphocyte reaction culture, sampled before intestinal transplant. Regarding subset: CFSE-low proliferating T cells sorted from roughly six-day pre-transplant mixed lymphocyte reaction (GvH or HvG direction). The receptor source for this set is a human patient who received an intestinal transplant.

V and J are TRBV30 and TRBJ2-7; D is perhaps TRBD1 (6 bases). CDR1 is GTSNPN, CDR2 SVGIG, per germline (reference sequence). V was shortened by 1 base and J by 5 bases, with 9 bases between the two germline ends. CDR3 length equals 12 residues. CDR3 protein: CAWSDQGNEQYF. The CDR3 DNA sequence: TGTGCCTGGAGTGACCAGGGGAACGAGCAGTACTTC.

This chain uses TRBV27 with TRBJ2-1, with D tentatively TRBD2 (6 bases). The germline gives CDR1 MNHEY, CDR2 SMNVEV (reference sequence). The CDR3 is made up of 15 amino acids. Trimming shortened V by 7 bases and J by 3 bases, and 16 bases separated the two germline ends. The CDR3 bases are TGTGCCAGCACTTGGGAGGCCGGGGGCTACAATGAGCAGTTCTTC. As protein: CASTWEAGGYNEQFF.

This clone showed up just a few times. The chain links TRBV30 to TRBJ2-1, with 8 bases matching TRBD2. Germline lookup yields CDR1 GTSNPN and CDR2 SVGIG (reference sequence). The CDR3 spans 14 residues. Trimming took 5 bases from V and 4 from J; bases not matched to a gene: 7. The CDR3 protein is CAWSLAALYNEQFF. The CDR3 coding sequence is TGTGCCTGGTCACTAGCGGCGTTATACAATGAGCAGTTCTTC. The full variable domain, with the rest looked up from reference TRBV30 and TRBJ2-1, is SQTIHQWPATLVQPVGSPLSLECTVEGTSNPNLYWYRQAAGRGLQLLFYSVGIGQISSEVPQNLSASRPQDRQFILSSKKLLLSDSGFYLCAWSLAALYNEQFFGPGTRLTVL.

This chain uses TRBV9 with TRBJ2-1; 12 nucleotides match TRBD2. Germline V CDR1 and CDR2: SGDLS, YYNGEE. The trim removed 3 bases at V and 4 bases at J, leaving 5 bases unmatched. The CDR3 runs to 16 residues. The CDR3 protein is CASSDLAGGPYNEQFF. The CDR3 DNA sequence: TGTGCCAGCAGCGACCTAGCGGGGGGGCCATACAATGAGCAGTTCTTC.

The sample holds a few counts of this clone. V and J are TRBV11-3 and TRBJ2-7; 13 nucleotides agree with TRBD2. CDR3 length equals 17 residues. V lost 4 bases, J lost 2 bases, and 8 bases stayed unmatched. In germline, CDR1 is SGHNT, CDR2 YENEEA. CDR3 loop: CASSSFGLAGAPYEQYF. The CDR3 DNA is TGTGCCAGCAGCTCGTTCGGACTAGCGGGGGCTCCCTACGAGCAGTACTTC.

The gene calls are TRBV11-2 and TRBJ2-1; 9 nucleotides agree with TRBD2. The V and J ends lost 1 base and 4 bases, in that order; junction bases with no gene match: 2. The CDR3 runs 15 residues. Germline loops: CDR1 SGHAT, CDR2 FQNNGV. The DNA of the CDR3 is TGTGCCAGCAGCTTAGCGGCGGGAGGGTACAATGAGCAGTTCTTC. Translating it yields CASSLAAGGYNEQFF.

The chain carries TRBV27 and TRBJ2-1; no definite D call. The CDR3 is made up of 14 amino acids. Germline V CDR1 and CDR2: MNHEY, SMNVEV (reference sequence). Between the trimmed V and J ends, which lost 6 bases and 5 bases, there was a span of 14 bases. The CDR3 bases are TGTGCCAGCAGCCCGACACCGGCCGACAATGAGCAGTTCTTC. Amino acid sequence: CASSPTPADNEQFF.